These T cell receptor beta chains were read from a single sample in a study of blood T cell repertoires in COVID-19. Sequenced by immunoSEQ multiplex PCR; TCRdb stores in-frame clones only, minus some. The table records about 38,000 clones, over 80% of them present only once. Material for sequencing was peripheral blood. These receptors all come from a human donor in a cohort sampled during active COVID-19. The CDR3 runs from the conserved cysteine through the conserved F or W. D genes are given only for firm matches. A clone size is listed for some rows: how often the clone was seen (once, few, many), or a class if it is expanded.

j_gene: TRBJ1-4
d_gene: TRBD1
abundance: .
v_gene: TRBV4-2
len: 16
CDR3nt: TGTGCCAGCAGCCCGGCCAACAGGGGGCGGAATGAAAAACTGTTTTTT
CDR3aa: CASSPANRGRNEKLFF

j_gene: TRBJ2-5
d_gene: .
abundance: .
v_gene: TRBV10-3
len: 12
CDR3nt: TGTGCCATCAGTGAGTACTCGGAGACCCAGTACTTC
CDR3aa: CAISEYSETQYF

j_gene: TRBJ2-5
d_gene: .
abundance: .
v_gene: TRBV15
len: 12
CDR3nt: TGTGCCACCAGCCTTAGCGAGGAGACCCAGTACTTC
CDR3aa: CATSLSEETQYF

j_gene: TRBJ2-3
d_gene: TRBD2
abundance: .
v_gene: TRBV4-2
len: 14
CDR3nt: TGTGCCAGCAGCCTGACTAGCGGAACAGATACGCAGTATTTT
CDR3aa: CASSLTSGTDTQYF

j_gene: TRBJ1-2
d_gene: TRBD1
abundance: few
v_gene: TRBV7-9
len: 14
CDR3nt: TGTGCCAGCAGCTTAGTAGGGGGCCACTATGGCTACACCTTC
CDR3aa: CASSLVGGHYGYTF

j_gene: TRBJ1-2
d_gene: .
abundance: once
v_gene: TRBV7-9
len: 13
CDR3nt: TGTGCCAGCAGCTTCTTAGGGGCTCTTGGCTACACCTTC
CDR3aa: CASSFLGALGYTF

j_gene: TRBJ1-1
d_gene: TRBD1
abundance: .
v_gene: TRBV7-9
len: 15
CDR3nt: TGTGCCTTAGGACAGGGGGCAAATAGGAACACTGAAGCTTTCTTT
CDR3aa: CALGQGANRNTEAFF

j_gene: TRBJ2-7
d_gene: TRBD1
abundance: .
v_gene: TRBV5-1
len: 16
CDR3nt: TGCGCCAGCAGAGGGGGCACAGGGAAAACCACCTACGAGCAGTACTTC
CDR3aa: CASRGGTGKTTYEQYF

j_gene: TRBJ2-3
d_gene: .
abundance: .
v_gene: TRBV7-9
len: 15
CDR3nt: TGTGCCAGCATCTCGAGAGGCAGTTACACAGATACGCAGTATTTT
CDR3aa: CASISRGSYTDTQYF

j_gene: TRBJ2-1
d_gene: TRBD2
abundance: .
v_gene: TRBV11-3
len: 17
CDR3nt: TGTGCCAGCAGCTTAGGCGGGAGGGGCCCTGCTTTTAGTGAGCAGTTCTTC
CDR3aa: CASSLGGRGPAFSEQFF

j_gene: TRBJ2-3
d_gene: .
abundance: .
v_gene: TRBV19
len: 12
CDR3nt: TGTGCCAGTAGTATGAACTCAGATACGCAGTATTTT
CDR3aa: CASSMNSDTQYF

j_gene: TRBJ1-1
d_gene: TRBD1
abundance: .
v_gene: TRBV3-1/TRBV3-2
len: 11
CDR3nt: TGTGCCAGCGGCAGGGGGACTGAAGCTTTCTTT
CDR3aa: CASGRGTEAFF

j_gene: TRBJ2-5
d_gene: TRBD2
abundance: .
v_gene: TRBV29-1
len: 17
CDR3nt: TGCAGCGTTGAACTAGCGGGGGCCCCAGGTTTAGCAGAGACCCAGTACTTC
CDR3aa: CSVELAGAPGLAETQYF

j_gene: TRBJ1-4
d_gene: .
abundance: .
v_gene: TRBV28
len: 13
CDR3nt: TGTGCCAGCAGTGGAGGGGTGGGTGAAAAACTGTTTTTT
CDR3aa: CASSGGVGEKLFF

j_gene: TRBJ2-2
d_gene: TRBD2
abundance: .
v_gene: TRBV6-5
len: 16
CDR3nt: TGTGCCAGCAGTTACTCTAGCGGGGGTGGTACCGGGGAGCTGTTTTTT
CDR3aa: CASSYSSGGGTGELFF

j_gene: TRBJ2-7
d_gene: .
abundance: .
v_gene: TRBV19
len: 14
CDR3nt: TGTGCCAGTAGTAGGGCCAGTGCTTTTGGTGAGCAGTACTTC
CDR3aa: CASSRASAFGEQYF

j_gene: TRBJ2-7
d_gene: .
abundance: .
v_gene: TRBV18
len: 14
CDR3nt: TGTGCCAGCTCACTTGGGGCCCCCCGGGACGAGCAGTACTTC
CDR3aa: CASSLGAPRDEQYF

j_gene: TRBJ2-1
d_gene: TRBD2
abundance: .
v_gene: TRBV6-6
len: 16
CDR3nt: TGTGCCAGCAGTAGCGGACTAGCGGGAGGAAACAATGAGCAGTTCTTC
CDR3aa: CASSSGLAGGNNEQFF

j_gene: TRBJ1-2
d_gene: .
abundance: .
v_gene: TRBV4-2
len: 16
CDR3nt: TGTGCCAGCAGCCAAGAGGGAGGCGGAGCTAACTATGGCTACACCTTC
CDR3aa: CASSQEGGGANYGYTF

j_gene: TRBJ2-4
d_gene: TRBD2
abundance: .
v_gene: TRBV3-1/TRBV3-2
len: 17
CDR3nt: TGTGCCAGCAGCATGTCCGGGACTAGCGGGATGATGGACATTCAGTACTTC
CDR3aa: CASSMSGTSGMMDIQYF

j_gene: TRBJ1-6
d_gene: TRBD1
abundance: .
v_gene: TRBV5-1
len: 16
CDR3nt: TGCGCCAGCAGCAGACAGGGAAGGACCTCGGGATCACCCCTCCACTTT
CDR3aa: CASSRQGRTSGSPLHF

j_gene: TRBJ1-6
d_gene: .
abundance: .
v_gene: TRBV6-5
len: 14
CDR3nt: TGTGCCAGCAGTTACTCATCCTTACCGGGGGTCCTCCACTTT
CDR3aa: CASSYSSLPGVLHF

j_gene: TRBJ2-6
d_gene: .
abundance: .
v_gene: TRBV7-7
len: 16
CDR3nt: TGTGCTAGCAGCTTAGGTTCGGGGGCTGGGGCCAACGTCCTGACTTTC
CDR3aa: CASSLGSGAGANVLTF

j_gene: TRBJ1-3
d_gene: TRBD1
abundance: .
v_gene: TRBV6-6
len: 14
CDR3nt: TGTGCCAGCAGTCTACAGGGGGCCCTGAACACCATATATTTT
CDR3aa: CASSLQGALNTIYF